This T cell receptor (beta chain) was captured by sequencing in a study of Graves' ophthalmopathy and Graves' hyperthyroidism. Across the whole study: Ophthalmopathy not arising within 18 months of follow-up defined hyperthyroidism as stable.

Comment on this clonotype: The antigen remains unidentified.

Investigators amplified TCR beta CDR3 regions from RNA transcripts. RT-PCR in the first round used HTBI primers; a second-round multiplex PCR followed. TCRdb independently ran MiXCR on the multiplex PCR reads; one entry per CDR3 protein. The sample contains around 1.1 million distinct CDR3 sequences, less than 45% of which appear only once. Broader study findings: The 13-signature model separated ophthalmopathy from stable hyperthyroidism at over 85% sensitivity and around 80% specificity. Thyroid clonotypes that were expanded above 0.001 frequency mostly also appeared in blood. Forecasting of ophthalmopathy progression by the model achieved roughly 69% sensitivity and approximately 72% specificity.

Trimming removed 5 bases at V and 1 base at J, with 14 bases between. The CDR3 totals 16 residues. CDR1 is SGHAT, CDR2 FQNNGV, per germline. This sequence joins TRBV11-2 and TRBJ2-2; TRBD1 is a possible D gene (5 bases). The sample consisted of peripheral blood or thyroid tissue (not recorded which). The clonotype originates from an adult man with Graves' hyperthyroidism. The CDR3 reads CASSPGFRWNTGELFF. DNA of the CDR3: TGTGCCAGCAGCCCAGGGTTTAGGTGGAACACCGGGGAGCTGTTTTTT.